This TCR beta chain was recorded in a study of human T cells and chemical hapten exposure. In its sample, this clonotype was seen a few times. The sample's time point: patch test 1, 2 weeks after DPC sensitization. Noted treatment: therapeutic diphenylcyclopropenone sensitization with weekly scalp DPC. MiXCR, run by TCRdb on the RACE reads, gives a single entry per CDR3 protein. The sample has approximately 74,000 distinct CDR3 sequences; around 30% are singletons. There are 13 residues in the CDR3. V lost 4 bases and J lost 2, with 12 bases in between. CDR1 and CDR2 from the germline V gene are GTSNPN and SVGIG (reference sequence).

The sample consisted of whole blood, taken in connection with sensitization to the hapten diphenylcyclopropenone (DPC). The source is a middle-aged man with alopecia areata. Some clones in this sample may be carry-over from other donors' samples. The chain combines TRBV30 with TRBJ2-7; D may be TRBD1 (6 bases). CDR3: CAWKRQGPYEQYF. CDR3 in DNA: TGTGCCTGGAAAAGGCAGGGGCCCTACGAGCAGTACTTC. The entire variable domain, with the rest obtained from reference TRBV30 and TRBJ2-7, is as follows: SQTIHQWPATLVQPVGSPLSLECTVEGTSNPNLYWYRQAAGRGLQLLFYSVGIGQISSEVPQNLSASRPQDRQFILSSKKLLLSDSGFYLCAWKRQGPYEQYFGPGTRLTVT.